The rows below give T cell receptor beta chains drawn from one sample of a study of CD8 T cells in Susac syndrome. In TCRdb, the immunoSEQ multiplex PCR reads were re-called with MiXCR into one record per CDR3 protein. The data contain about 150,000 distinct CDR3 sequences, roughly 94% of them seen just once; the ten biggest clones take up just over 0.2%. The material sequenced was CD8+ T cells from PBMCs. The receptors derive from a human donor with multiple sclerosis. Each CDR3 is given with its conserved first and last residue. Fields, in order: D gene, V gene, J gene, clone size, CDR3 DNA, CDR3 protein. A D gene is named only where the DNA matches it firmly. The listing skips clone size in some rows; elsewhere it reads once, few, many or a size class.

D gene: .; V gene: TRBV9; J gene: TRBJ1-1; clone size: .; CDR3 DNA: TGTGCCAGCAGCGTTGGGGGTGGGATCACTGAAGCTTTCTTT; CDR3 protein: CASSVGGGITEAFF
D gene: .; V gene: TRBV30; J gene: TRBJ2-3; clone size: .; CDR3 DNA: TGTGCCTGGGTTTCGGTAGGCGCTCTGGATACGCAGTATTTT; CDR3 protein: CAWVSVGALDTQYF
D gene: .; V gene: TRBV6-4; J gene: TRBJ2-3; clone size: .; CDR3 DNA: TGTGCCAGCAGTGACGGGGCTGCAGCAGATACGCAGTATTTT; CDR3 protein: CASSDGAAADTQYF
D gene: TRBD1; V gene: TRBV6-6; J gene: TRBJ2-2; clone size: .; CDR3 DNA: TGTGCCAGCAGTTACCACAGGGGGTTTGGCACCGGGGAGCTGTTTTTT; CDR3 protein: CASSYHRGFGTGELFF
D gene: .; V gene: TRBV30; J gene: TRBJ2-7; clone size: .; CDR3 DNA: TGTGCCTGGGTGGACAGTTCCTACTCCTACGAGCAGTACTTC; CDR3 protein: CAWVDSSYSYEQYF
D gene: .; V gene: TRBV23-1; J gene: TRBJ1-5; clone size: .; CDR3 DNA: TGCGCCAGCAGTCAATCCCCGGAACATTTTCAGCCCCAGCATTTT; CDR3 protein: CASSQSPEHFQPQHF
D gene: .; V gene: TRBV27; J gene: TRBJ2-7; clone size: .; CDR3 DNA: TGTGCCAGCAGTTATGGGGACTCCTACGAGCAGTACTTC; CDR3 protein: CASSYGDSYEQYF
D gene: TRBD2; V gene: TRBV29-1; J gene: TRBJ2-1; clone size: .; CDR3 DNA: TGCAGCGTTGAAGGGGGAGCGGGGATCTCCTACAATGAGCAGTTCTTC; CDR3 protein: CSVEGGAGISYNEQFF
D gene: .; V gene: TRBV11-2; J gene: TRBJ2-3; clone size: .; CDR3 DNA: TGTGCCAGCAGCTTAGTGGCGCGTAGCACAGATACGCAGTATTTT; CDR3 protein: CASSLVARSTDTQYF
D gene: .; V gene: TRBV7-9; J gene: TRBJ2-1; clone size: .; CDR3 DNA: TGTGCCAGCCAAAACAATGAGCAGTTCTTC; CDR3 protein: CASQNNEQFF
D gene: .; V gene: TRBV19; J gene: TRBJ1-1; clone size: .; CDR3 DNA: TGTGCCAGTAGTGCACAGGGGAACACTGAAGCTTTCTTT; CDR3 protein: CASSAQGNTEAFF
D gene: .; V gene: TRBV20-1; J gene: TRBJ1-2; clone size: once; CDR3 DNA: TGCAGTGCTAGGACAGAAACTAACTATGGCTACACCTTC; CDR3 protein: CSARTETNYGYTF
D gene: TRBD1; V gene: TRBV23-1; J gene: TRBJ1-6; clone size: .; CDR3 DNA: TGCGCCAGCAGTCAATCCGGACAGGGGGCAAATAATTCACCCCTCCACTTT; CDR3 protein: CASSQSGQGANNSPLHF
D gene: .; V gene: TRBV28; J gene: TRBJ1-1; clone size: .; CDR3 DNA: TGTGCCAGCCACCGAATCAGGGCAACCAGGGGCACTGAAGCTTTCTTT; CDR3 protein: CASHRIRATRGTEAFF
D gene: .; V gene: TRBV30; J gene: TRBJ2-4; clone size: .; CDR3 DNA: TGTGCCTGGAGTGTACAGGTCCCTTCCAAAAACATTCAGTACTTC; CDR3 protein: CAWSVQVPSKNIQYF
D gene: .; V gene: TRBV4-3; J gene: TRBJ1-1; clone size: .; CDR3 DNA: TGCGCCAGCAGCCAAGATGTGGCAGACACTGAAGCTTTCTTT; CDR3 protein: CASSQDVADTEAFF
D gene: .; V gene: TRBV6-2/TRBV6-3; J gene: TRBJ1-1; clone size: .; CDR3 DNA: TGTGCCAGCAGTTACTCACGGAGGAACACTGAAGCTTTCTTT; CDR3 protein: CASSYSRRNTEAFF
D gene: .; V gene: TRBV27; J gene: TRBJ2-2; clone size: .; CDR3 DNA: TGTGCCAGCAGGGGGGCAGGTAGTGCCGGGGAGCTGTTTTTT; CDR3 protein: CASRGAGSAGELFF
D gene: .; V gene: TRBV2; J gene: TRBJ1-6; clone size: .; CDR3 DNA: TGTGCCAGCAGTGAAAGGGGTAGCTCCTATAATTCACCCCTCCACTTT; CDR3 protein: CASSERGSSYNSPLHF
D gene: .; V gene: TRBV3-1; J gene: TRBJ2-3; clone size: .; CDR3 DNA: TGTGCCAGCAGCCAGGGAGGCCGGGGCACAGATACGCAGTATTTT; CDR3 protein: CASSQGGRGTDTQYF
D gene: .; V gene: TRBV18; J gene: TRBJ1-2; clone size: once; CDR3 DNA: TGTGCCAGCTCACCCCCGCGGGGGGTTGTCTATGGCTACACCTTC; CDR3 protein: CASSPPRGVVYGYTF
D gene: .; V gene: TRBV29-1; J gene: TRBJ2-7; clone size: .; CDR3 DNA: TGCAGCGCCATAGACGGTAACTCCTACGAGCAGTACTTC; CDR3 protein: CSAIDGNSYEQYF
D gene: TRBD2; V gene: TRBV6-4; J gene: TRBJ2-1; clone size: .; CDR3 DNA: TGTGCCAGCAGTGACACTGAGCGGGGTAAAATCAATGAGCAGTTCTTC; CDR3 protein: CASSDTERGKINEQFF
D gene: TRBD2; V gene: TRBV3-1; J gene: TRBJ2-5; clone size: .; CDR3 DNA: TGTGCCAGCAGCCAAGGACTAGCGTTGGAGTGGAGCGTCGCCCAAGAGACCCAGTACTTC; CDR3 protein: CASSQGLALEWSVAQETQYF
D gene: TRBD1; V gene: TRBV9; J gene: TRBJ1-2; clone size: .; CDR3 DNA: TGTGCCAGCAGCTCAGGGACAGGGGGTAACTATGGCTACACCTTC; CDR3 protein: CASSSGTGGNYGYTF
D gene: .; V gene: TRBV19; J gene: TRBJ2-1; clone size: .; CDR3 DNA: TGTGCCAGTAGGAGGAACAATGAGCAGTTCTTC; CDR3 protein: CASRRNNEQFF
D gene: .; V gene: TRBV3-1; J gene: TRBJ1-1; clone size: .; CDR3 DNA: TGTGCCAGCAGCCAGATGTTCGGACGGACAGAACAACAAGCTTTCTTT; CDR3 protein: CASSQMFGRTEQQAFF
D gene: .; V gene: TRBV7-9; J gene: TRBJ2-7; clone size: .; CDR3 DNA: TGTGCCAGCAGCTTAGCGACCTCTCAGGGCTACGAGCAGTACTTC; CDR3 protein: CASSLATSQGYEQYF
D gene: TRBD2; V gene: TRBV9; J gene: TRBJ2-7; clone size: .; CDR3 DNA: TGTGCCAGCAGCACGACTAGCGGGGGGATCTACGAGCAGTACTTC; CDR3 protein: CASSTTSGGIYEQYF
D gene: .; V gene: TRBV12-3/TRBV12-4; J gene: TRBJ1-1; clone size: .; CDR3 DNA: TGTGCCAGCAGTTTAAACAGGGCTGTCACTGAAGCTTTCTTT; CDR3 protein: CASSLNRAVTEAFF
D gene: .; V gene: TRBV28; J gene: TRBJ2-2; clone size: .; CDR3 DNA: TGTGCCAGCAACCTCGCCTCAATCACCGGGGAGCTGTTTTTT; CDR3 protein: CASNLASITGELFF
D gene: TRBD1; V gene: TRBV20-1; J gene: TRBJ1-2; clone size: .; CDR3 DNA: TGCAGTGCTAGAGATCTAACGGGACAGGGCTTCTATGGCTACACCTTC; CDR3 protein: CSARDLTGQGFYGYTF
D gene: .; V gene: TRBV4-2; J gene: TRBJ1-5; clone size: .; CDR3 DNA: TGTGCCAGCAGCCAAGATAATCAGCCCCAGCATTTT; CDR3 protein: CASSQDNQPQHF
D gene: .; V gene: TRBV29-1; J gene: TRBJ2-2; clone size: .; CDR3 DNA: TGCAGCGTTGACACCGCGAACACCGGGGAGCTGTTTTTT; CDR3 protein: CSVDTANTGELFF